Sequencing of this TCR beta chain was carried out in a study of human thymus T cells. Some clones are missing from TCRdb's copy, which holds only in-frame ones; the method was immunoSEQ multiplex PCR. The sample consists of tens of thousands of clones, roughly 96% of them appearing once. Germline assignment: CDR1 LNHDA and CDR2 SQIVND (reference sequence). Trimming removed 6 bases at V and 0 bases at J, with 9 bases between. The CDR3 runs 14 residues. Resections that were taken during corrective heart surgery supplied the thymus tissue. The sequence was obtained from a girl under three years old with a congenital heart defect but otherwise immunologically healthy. The chain joins TRBV19 to TRBJ1-5, with D unclear. Sequences were obtained from thymus tissue. CDR3 amino acids: CASRRAYSNQPQHF. The CDR3 bases are TGTGCCAGTAGGAGGGCTTATAGCAATCAGCCCCAGCATTTT.